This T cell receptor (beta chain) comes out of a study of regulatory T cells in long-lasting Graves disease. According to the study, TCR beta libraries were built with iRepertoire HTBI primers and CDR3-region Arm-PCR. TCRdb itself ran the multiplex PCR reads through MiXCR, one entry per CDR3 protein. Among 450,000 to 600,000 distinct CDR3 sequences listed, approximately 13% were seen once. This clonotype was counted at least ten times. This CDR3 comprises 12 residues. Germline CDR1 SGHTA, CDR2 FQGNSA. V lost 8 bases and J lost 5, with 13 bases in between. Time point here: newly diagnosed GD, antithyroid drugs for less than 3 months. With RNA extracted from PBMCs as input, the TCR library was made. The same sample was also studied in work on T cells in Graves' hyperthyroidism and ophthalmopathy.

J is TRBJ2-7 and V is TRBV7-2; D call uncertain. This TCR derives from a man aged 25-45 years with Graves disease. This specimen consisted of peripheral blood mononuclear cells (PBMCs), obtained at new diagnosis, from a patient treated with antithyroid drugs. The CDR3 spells CASALPGDEQYF. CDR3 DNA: TGTGCCAGCGCTCTTCCGGGCGACGAGCAGTACTTC.